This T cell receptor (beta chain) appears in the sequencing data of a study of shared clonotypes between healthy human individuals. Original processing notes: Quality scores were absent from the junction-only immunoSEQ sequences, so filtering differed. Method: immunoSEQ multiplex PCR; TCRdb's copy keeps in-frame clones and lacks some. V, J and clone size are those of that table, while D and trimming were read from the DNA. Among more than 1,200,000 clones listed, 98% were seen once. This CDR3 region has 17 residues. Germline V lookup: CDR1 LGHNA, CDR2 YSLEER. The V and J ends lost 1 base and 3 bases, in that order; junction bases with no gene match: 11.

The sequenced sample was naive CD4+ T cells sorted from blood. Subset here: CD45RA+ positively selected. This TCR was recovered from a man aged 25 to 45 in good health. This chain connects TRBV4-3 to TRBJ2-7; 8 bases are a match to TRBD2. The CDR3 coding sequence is TGCGCCAGCAGCCAAGTGACACTTAGCGGGACTTTCTACGAGCAGTACTTC. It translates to CASSQVTLSGTFYEQYF.